This T cell receptor (beta chain) was sequenced for a study of blood T cell repertoires in COVID-19. Sequencing was performed with immunoSEQ multiplex PCR; in TCRdb, only in-frame clones are kept and a portion is missing. The table lists about 280,000 clones, 86% of them singletons. CDR1 and CDR2 from the germline V gene are WNHNN and SYGVQD (reference sequence). Trimming stripped 1 base from V and 4 bases from J, with 14 bases between. The CDR3 contains 17 residues. The sequence was obtained from a woman in her 30s with active or convalescent COVID-19. The sequencing sample was made of peripheral blood. The chain is built from TRBV10-1 and TRBJ1-6; D may be TRBD1 (6 bases). This CDR3 reads CASSEYWTAVYNSPLHF. The CDR3 coding sequence is TGCGCCAGCAGTGAGTATTGGACAGCTGTTTATAATTCACCCCTCCACTTT.